Below are 31 T cell receptor beta chains sequenced from a single sample in a study of T cell repertoires in cytomegalovirus infection. One entry per CDR3 protein results from TCRdb running MiXCR on the reads. Seen here are 110,000 to 150,000 distinct CDR3 sequences, about 6.1% observed once, and the top ten hold about a sixth. The sequenced sample consisted of PBMCs. These receptors were collected from a human donor in good health (CMV status not recorded). Some clones in this sample may be carry-over from other donors' samples.

This clonotype occurred many times. This chain connects TRBV12-3 or TRBV12-4 to TRBJ2-2; D assignment may be TRBD1 or TRBD2 (5 bases each). This CDR3 comprises 14 residues. Between the trimmed V and J ends, which lost 1 base and 6 bases, there was a span of 9 bases. The CDR3 DNA reads as TGTGCCAGCAGTTTAGGTCGGGGCGCCGGGGAGCTGTTTTTT. This sequence encodes CASSLGRGAGELFF.

The chain is built from TRBV20-1 and TRBJ1-1; D is uncertain. Germline CDR1 DFQATT, CDR2 SNEGSKA (reference sequence). Trimming stripped 1 base from V and 6 bases from J, with 18 bases between. There are 15 residues in the CDR3. The CDR3 sequence is CSARALGSGLAEAFF. In DNA, the CDR3 is TGCAGTGCTAGAGCCCTGGGTAGCGGTTTGGCTGAAGCTTTCTTT.

This clonotype was detected ten times or more. The chain uses TRBV7-2 and TRBJ2-3, with D tentatively TRBD2 (6 bases). The V end lost 5 bases, the J end lost 2 bases, and 20 bases lay between the germline ends. The CDR3 extends over 17 amino acids. CDR1 and CDR2 (germline): SGHTA, FQGNSA. CDR3 loop: CASSLTTGLGNTDTQYF. The CDR3 coding sequence is TGTGCCAGCAGCCTTACGACGGGACTCGGGAACACAGATACGCAGTATTTT.

This clonotype was counted at least ten times. The chain has TRBV7-2 and TRBJ1-4; 9 bases match TRBD1. The trim removed 4 bases at V and 4 bases at J, leaving 1 base unmatched. The CDR3 contains 14 residues. Germline CDR1 reads SGHTA; CDR2 reads FQGNSA. CDR3 nucleotide sequence: TGTGCCAGCAGCTCGGGACAGGGTAATGAAAAACTGTTTTTT. This translates into CASSSGQGNEKLFF.

This clonotype was seen at least ten times. This sequence joins TRBV5-1 and TRBJ2-3; D gene unclear. CDR3 length: 16 residues. Per the germline V gene, CDR1 is SGHRS and CDR2 is YFSETQ. Trimming removed 4 bases at V and 0 bases at J, with 15 bases between. This CDR3 is CASSRTANPSTDTQYF. In DNA, the CDR3 is TGCGCCAGCAGCCGGACCGCAAACCCTAGCACAGATACGCAGTATTTT.

This clonotype was counted many times. The CDR3 loop reads CASSLGSDTDTQYF. In nucleotides, the CDR3 is TGTGCCAGCAGCTTAGGGAGTGACACAGATACGCAGTATTTT. The chain uses TRBV7-2 and TRBJ2-3; D not certain. The CDR3 spans 14 residues. Germline-derived CDR1 and CDR2 are SGHTA and FQGNSA. The V end lost 1 base, the J end lost 2 bases, and 7 bases lay between the germline ends.

This clonotype has just a few counts. The chain carries TRBV4-3 and TRBJ1-2, with TRBD1 as a possible D gene (5 bases). The germline V and J ends were trimmed by 1 base and 6 bases, with 15 bases remaining between them. Germline assignment: CDR1 LGHNA and CDR2 YSLEER. The CDR3 loop spans 15 amino acids. The CDR3 loop is CASSQVKGKKDGYTF. CDR3 sequence (DNA): TGCGCCAGCAGCCAAGTGAAGGGGAAAAAGGATGGCTACACCTTC.

The V and J genes are TRBV10-3 and TRBJ2-7, with D hard to call. Germline loops: CDR1 ENHRY, CDR2 SYGVKD. The CDR3 has 16 residues. V gave up 8 bases and J gave up 0 bases, with 20 bases separating them. The CDR3 spells CAIAKAEVLSSYEQYF. DNA for the CDR3: TGTGCCATCGCCAAGGCTGAGGTTCTAAGCTCCTACGAGCAGTACTTC.

The V and J genes are TRBV7-8 and TRBJ2-3; 7 bases align to TRBD2. The CDR3 has 14 amino acids. After removal of 5 bases from V and 5 bases from J, the junction contained 7 bases not matched to a gene. The germline gives CDR1 SGHVS, CDR2 FQNEAQ. DNA for the CDR3: TGTGCCAGCAGCCCCCGGGGGGAGGGAGATACGCAGTATTTT. Translating gives CASSPRGEGDTQYF.

The rearrangement links TRBV29-1 to TRBJ1-1; D ambiguous. CDR1 and CDR2 (germline): SQVTM, ANQGSEA. Trimming removed 7 bases from V and 0 bases from J, with 3 bases in between. This CDR3 is 10 amino acids long. In DNA, the CDR3 is TGCAGCGGTATGAACACTGAAGCTTTCTTT. Amino acid sequence: CSGMNTEAFF.

Relative to its sample, this clonotype is medium-sized. The chain couples TRBV7-6 to TRBJ1-6, with 12 nucleotides matching TRBD1. Looked up from germline, CDR1 is SGHVS and CDR2 is FNYEAQ. The CDR3 runs 18 residues. The V gene end was trimmed by 3 bases and the J gene end by 10 bases; junction bases not matched to a gene: 13. CDR3 in DNA: TGTGCCAGCAGCTTGAGTCCCGGGACAGGGGGCCCTACCTCACCCCTCCACTTT. It encodes CASSLSPGTGGPTSPLHF.

This clonotype was seen at least ten times. The chain joins TRBV7-2 to TRBJ2-7; 15 bases align to TRBD2. Germline loops: CDR1 SGHTA, CDR2 FQGNSA. Germline trimming cut 0 bases from V and 3 bases from J; bases unmatched to any gene: 6. There are 18 residues in the CDR3. The CDR3 loop is CASSLAGLAGGIYYEQYF. In DNA form, the CDR3 reads TGTGCCAGCAGCTTAGCGGGACTAGCGGGGGGCATCTACTACGAGCAGTACTTC.

At least ten counts were recorded for this clonotype. The gene calls are TRBV20-1 and TRBJ2-3, with TRBD1 matching over 9 bases. Germline assignment: CDR1 DFQATT and CDR2 SNEGSKA (reference sequence). V lost 7 bases to trimming and J lost 5 bases; unmatched junction nucleotides: 4. The CDR3 totals 12 residues. The CDR3 DNA follows: TGCAGTGGGGGACAGGGACGAGATACGCAGTATTTT. Translated, it gives CSGGQGRDTQYF.

This clonotype appeared many times. This rearrangement joins TRBV3-1 to TRBJ2-5; TRBD2 aligns across 7 bases. Germline-derived CDR1 and CDR2 are LGHDT and YNNKEL (reference sequence). With 0 bases clipped from V and 5 bases from J, the junction kept 12 bases outside the gene matches. CDR3 size: 17 residues. The DNA of the CDR3 is TGTGCCAGCAGCCAAGAAAGGCCGGGACTATGGCGTGAGACCCAGTACTTC. Translated, it gives CASSQERPGLWRETQYF.

The CDR3 DNA reads as TGTGCCAGCAGCCATACCGTCATCGGGATCGCATCTGGGGCCAACGTCCTGACTTTC. Its translation: CASSHTVIGIASGANVLTF. V gene TRBV5-4 combines with J gene TRBJ2-6; weak D call: TRBD2 (5 bases). Trimming left V 4 bases short and J 1 base short, with 21 bases between. This CDR3 has 19 amino acids. Germline V lookup: CDR1 SGHNT, CDR2 YYREEE (reference sequence).

The sample holds many counts of this clonotype. The rearrangement uses TRBV25-1 and TRBJ1-2; possibly TRBD1 for D (5 bases). There are 13 residues in the CDR3. Germline-derived CDR1 and CDR2 are MGHDK and SYGVNS. The V gene lost 4 bases and the J gene lost 4 bases, with 10 bases spanning the gap. The CDR3 sequence is CASSARVGYGYTF. DNA of the CDR3: TGTGCCAGCAGTGCCAGGGTTGGCTATGGCTACACCTTC.

This clonotype was seen ten or more times. J is TRBJ2-1 and V is TRBV7-8, with D hard to call. The CDR3 is 15 residues long. Germline CDR1 and CDR2: SGHVS and FQNEAQ. The ends were cut back, 4 bases at V and 10 bases at J, with 20 bases in the middle. In DNA, the CDR3 is TGTGCCAGCAGCTCCGACGTTTTTATGGCTCGGGAGCAGTTCTTC. This encodes CASSSDVFMAREQFF.

The chain recombines TRBV5-4 with TRBJ2-7; D is tentatively TRBD1 or TRBD2 (5 bases each). The V end was cut by 0 bases, the J end by 3 bases, with 19 bases between. Per the germline V gene, CDR1 is SGHNT and CDR2 is YYREEE (reference sequence). The CDR3 consists of 17 residues. The CDR3 DNA follows: TGTGCCAGCAGCTTGGCCCAGGGACGCGGCCGCGGCTACGAGCAGTACTTC. This gives the protein CASSLAQGRGRGYEQYF.

There are a few counts of this clonotype. This rearrangement joins TRBV11-2 to TRBJ2-7; tentative D call: TRBD1 (5 bases). Trimming cost V 5 bases and J 3 bases, with 11 bases left between them. Germline values: CDR1 SGHAT, CDR2 FQNNGV. The CDR3 is 13 amino acids. The CDR3 loop reads CASSPQRGYEQYF. CDR3 coding DNA: TGTGCCAGCAGCCCCCAAAGGGGCTACGAGCAGTACTTC. The full variable domain, completed using reference TRBV11-2 and TRBJ2-7, is EAGVAQSPRYKIIEKRQSVAFWCNPISGHATLYWYQQILGQGPKLLIQFQNNGVVDDSQLPKDRFSAERLKGVDSTLKIQPAKLEDSAVYLCASSPQRGYEQYFGPGTRLTVT.

This clonotype has at least ten counts. The chain joins TRBV20-1 to TRBJ1-3; D uncertain. Per the germline V gene, CDR1 is DFQATT and CDR2 is SNEGSKA (reference sequence). The CDR3 consists of 14 residues. The V and J ends lost 2 bases and 0 bases respectively, with 8 bases between them. CDR3 protein: CSARLANSGNTIYF. CDR3 nucleotides: TGCAGTGCTAGATTGGCGAACTCTGGAAACACCATATATTTT.

This clonotype was recorded a few times. This chain links TRBV19 with TRBJ2-5, with D perhaps TRBD1 (5 bases). CDR3 length: 13 residues. Germline CDR1 is LNHDA and CDR2 is SQIVND (reference sequence). Trimming cost V 4 bases and J 2 bases, with 8 bases left between them. This CDR3 reads CASSTQGQETQYF. As DNA, the CDR3 is TGTGCCAGTAGTACCCAGGGACAAGAGACCCAGTACTTC.

The chain joins TRBV6-2 or TRBV6-3 to TRBJ2-5, with D possibly being TRBD1 (5 bases). The CDR3 is 13 residues long. Germline CDR1 and CDR2: MNHEY and SVGEGT. Deletions cut 6 bases from V and 4 bases from J, with 12 bases between. The CDR3 region has the DNA TGTGCCAGCAGCCTGGACAATAGAGAGACCCAGTACTTC. This encodes CASSLDNRETQYF.

As concerns this clonotype: Because it lacks the conserved phenylalanine or tryptophan at the end, this CDR3 is likely a read error. This rearrangement joins TRBV10-3 to TRBJ1-6; 9 nucleotides match TRBD1. The germline V gene encodes CDR1 ENHRY and CDR2 SYGVKD. The CDR3 extends over 14 amino acids. V was pared by 6 bases and J by 8 bases, with 5 bases of the junction left unmatched. The CDR3 sequence is CAIRGTGRDSPLHL. Here the CDR3 DNA reads TGTGCCATCAGAGGGACAGGGAGGGATTCACCCCTCCACCTT.

There are many counts of this clonotype. The chain recombines TRBV7-8 with TRBJ1-2; D is possibly TRBD1 (5 bases). The CDR3 loop spans 16 amino acids. Trimming left V 0 bases short and J 7 bases short, with 18 bases between. The germline V gene has CDR1 SGHVS and CDR2 FQNEAQ. CDR3: CASSLAGPGDPGGYTF. CDR3 in DNA: TGTGCCAGCAGCTTAGCGGGGCCTGGGGACCCGGGTGGCTACACCTTC.

This clonotype has ten or more counts. This chain connects TRBV7-6 to TRBJ2-7; D perhaps matches TRBD1 (6 bases). Trimming pared 1 base from V and 6 bases from J, leaving 13 bases between. CDR1 is SGHVS and CDR2 is FNYEAQ in the germline V gene. The CDR3 totals 14 residues. CDR3 nucleotide sequence: TGTGCCAGCAGCTTAGGGCCTACAGGGAGCGAGCAGTACTTC. This gives the protein CASSLGPTGSEQYF.

The chain couples TRBV28 to TRBJ1-5, with a possible D match to TRBD1 (5 bases). Germline V CDR1 and CDR2: MDHEN, SYDVKM. Trimming stripped 2 bases from V and 2 bases from J, with 13 bases between. The CDR3 is made up of 16 amino acids. The CDR3 DNA reads as TGTGCCAGCAGTTTACCGGCAGGGCCTGGCAATCAGCCCCAGCATTTT. It specifies CASSLPAGPGNQPQHF. Full variable domain (outside the CDR3, taken from reference TRBV28 and TRBJ1-5): DVKVTQSSRYLVKRTGEKVFLECVQDMDHENMFWYRQDPGLGLRLIYFSYDVKMKEKGDIPEGYSVSREKKERFSLILESASTNQTSMYLCASSLPAGPGNQPQHFGDGTRLSIL.

This clonotype was recorded a few times. CDR3 nucleotides: TGTGCCAGCAGCCCCCGACAGGGGAAGGGAGCTTTCTTT. Residues: CASSPRQGKGAFF. The J gene is TRBJ1-1, the V gene TRBV14, with TRBD1 identical over 8 bases. The CDR3 is made up of 13 amino acids. CDR1 and CDR2 (germline): SGHDN, FVKESK. V was pared by 4 bases and J by 10 bases, with 8 bases of the junction left unmatched.

This clonotype was picked up many times. The chain employs TRBV11-2 and TRBJ2-7; D not resolved. This CDR3 is 12 amino acids long. CDR1 is SGHAT and CDR2 is FQNNGV in the germline V gene. Deletions cut 1 base from V and 5 bases from J, with 6 bases between. The CDR3 bases are TGTGCCAGCAGCTTAGGAATTGACGAGCAGTACTTC. Translation gives CASSLGIDEQYF.

This clonotype was counted ten times or more. This chain connects TRBV7-2 to TRBJ2-3, with TRBD2 identical over 7 bases. The V segment lost 5 bases and the J segment 6 bases; nucleotides outside the gene matches: 5. This CDR3 is 13 amino acids long. Germline V gene sequence: CDR1 SGHTA, CDR2 FQGNSA. The DNA of the CDR3 is TGTGCCAGCAGCCCTGGGGGGGTCGATACGCAGTATTTT. Residues: CASSPGGVDTQYF.

The gene calls are TRBV4-2 and TRBJ1-3; 7 nucleotides line up with TRBD1. Germline values: CDR1 LGHNA, CDR2 YNFKEQ. The junction had 7 bases not matched to a gene; V was cut back by 2 bases and J by 0 bases. The CDR3 has 17 residues. CDR3 in DNA: TGTGCCAGCAGCCAAACCGCCCGGGACAGCTCTGGAAACACCATATATTTT. It translates to CASSQTARDSSGNTIYF.

The V and J genes are TRBV5-4 and TRBJ2-3; D unresolved. Germline V gene data show CDR1 as SGHNT and CDR2 as YYREEE (reference sequence). The germline V and J ends were trimmed by 0 bases and 5 bases, with 10 bases remaining between them. This CDR3 is 14 amino acids long. DNA of the CDR3: TGTGCCAGCAGCTTGGTTGGATTTTTAGATACGCAGTATTTT. Protein: CASSLVGFLDTQYF.